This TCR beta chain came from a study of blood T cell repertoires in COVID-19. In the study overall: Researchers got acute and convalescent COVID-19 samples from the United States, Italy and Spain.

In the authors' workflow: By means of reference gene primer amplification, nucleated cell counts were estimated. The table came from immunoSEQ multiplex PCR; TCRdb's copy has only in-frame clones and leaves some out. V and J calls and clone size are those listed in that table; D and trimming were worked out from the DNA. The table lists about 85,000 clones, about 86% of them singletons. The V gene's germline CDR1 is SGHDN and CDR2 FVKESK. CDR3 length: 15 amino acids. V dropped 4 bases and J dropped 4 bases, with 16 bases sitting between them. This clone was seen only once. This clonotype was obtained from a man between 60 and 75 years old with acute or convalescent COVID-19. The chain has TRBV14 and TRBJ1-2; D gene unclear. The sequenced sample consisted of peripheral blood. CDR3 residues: CASSPSAVTPYGYTF. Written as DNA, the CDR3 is TGTGCCAGCAGCCCCTCGGCGGTCACCCCCTATGGCTACACCTTC.